This T cell receptor beta chain was identified in a study of OX40 agonist ivuxolimab in advanced cancers. As for the study in general: An agonistic human IgG2 monoclonal antibody against OX40 (CD134) was given. Melanoma, hepatocellular carcinoma, head and neck or renal cell cancer occurred in dose-escalation patients.

Libraries were prepared by immunoSEQ multiplex PCR; TCRdb keeps only in-frame clonotypes and omits some of them. In the table there are 70,000 to 95,000 clones, approximately 94% of which are singletons. The germline CDR1 and CDR2 sequences are SEHNR and FQNEAQ (reference sequence). The CDR3 covers 14 residues. V shed 1 base and J shed 5 bases, with 12 bases lying between them. Samples of blood were obtained at baseline, on cycle 4 day 1, and on cycle 7 day 1. V usage is TRBV7-9 and J usage is TRBJ2-7, with a weak D call TRBD1 (6 bases). Source: CD4+ or CD8+ T cells sorted from blood, taken in a trial of the OX40 agonist ivuxolimab. This sequence originates from an adult with an advanced solid tumor such as melanoma, head and neck, liver or kidney cancer. CDR3 residues: CASSLGQGSDEQYF. The CDR3 bases are TGTGCCAGCAGCTTAGGCCAGGGGTCCGACGAGCAGTACTTC.